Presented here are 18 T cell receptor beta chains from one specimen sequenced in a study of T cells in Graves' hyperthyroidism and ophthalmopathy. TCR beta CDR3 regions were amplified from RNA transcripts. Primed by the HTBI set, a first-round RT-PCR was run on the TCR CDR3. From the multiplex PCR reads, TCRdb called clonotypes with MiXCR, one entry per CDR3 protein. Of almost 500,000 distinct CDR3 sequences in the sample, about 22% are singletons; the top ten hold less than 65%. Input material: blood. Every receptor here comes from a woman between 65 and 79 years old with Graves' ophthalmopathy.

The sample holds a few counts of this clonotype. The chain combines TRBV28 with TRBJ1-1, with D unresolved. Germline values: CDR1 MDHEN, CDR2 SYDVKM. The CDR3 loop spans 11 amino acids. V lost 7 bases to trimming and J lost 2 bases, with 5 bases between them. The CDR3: CASIYNTEAFF. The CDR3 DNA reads TGTGCCAGCATCTATAACACTGAAGCTTTCTTT.

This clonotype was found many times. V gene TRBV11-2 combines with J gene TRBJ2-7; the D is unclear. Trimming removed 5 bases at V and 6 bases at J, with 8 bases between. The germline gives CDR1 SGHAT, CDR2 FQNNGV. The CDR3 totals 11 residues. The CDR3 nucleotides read TGTGCCAGCAGCAGCCGCGGCGAGCAGTACTTC. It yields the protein CASSSRGEQYF.

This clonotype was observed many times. CDR3 amino acids: CASSSWGAEAFF. In DNA, the CDR3 is TGTGCCAGCAGTTCGTGGGGGGCTGAAGCTTTCTTT. This chain links TRBV12-3 or TRBV12-4 with TRBJ1-1; possibly TRBD1 for D (5 bases). The CDR3 is 12 amino acids. The germline V and J ends were trimmed by 4 bases and 6 bases, with 9 bases remaining between them.

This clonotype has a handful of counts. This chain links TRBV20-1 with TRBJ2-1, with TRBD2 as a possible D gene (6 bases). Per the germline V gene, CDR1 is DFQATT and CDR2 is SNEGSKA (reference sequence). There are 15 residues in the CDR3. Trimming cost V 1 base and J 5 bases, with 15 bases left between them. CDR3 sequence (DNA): TGCAGTGCTAGAGGGTTAGGGAGGCCGAACAATGAGCAGTTCTTC. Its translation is CSARGLGRPNNEQFF.

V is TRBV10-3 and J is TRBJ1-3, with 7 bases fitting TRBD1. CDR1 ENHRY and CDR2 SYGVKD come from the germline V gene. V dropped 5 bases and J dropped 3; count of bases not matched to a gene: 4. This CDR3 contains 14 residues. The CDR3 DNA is TGTGCCATCAGTCGCGACAGGGATGGAAACACCATATATTTT. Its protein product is CAISRDRDGNTIYF.

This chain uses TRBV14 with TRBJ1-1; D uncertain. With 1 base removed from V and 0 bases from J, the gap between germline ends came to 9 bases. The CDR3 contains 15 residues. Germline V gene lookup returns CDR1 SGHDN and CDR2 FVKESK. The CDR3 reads CASSQGWQVNTEAFF. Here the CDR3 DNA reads TGTGCCAGCAGCCAAGGTTGGCAAGTGAACACTGAAGCTTTCTTT. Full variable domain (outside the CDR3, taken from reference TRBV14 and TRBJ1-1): EAGVTQFPSHSVIEKGQTVTLRCDPISGHDNLYWYRRVMGKEIKFLLHFVKESKQDESGMPNNRFLAERTGGTYSTLKVQPAELEDSGVYFCASSQGWQVNTEAFFGQGTRLTVV.

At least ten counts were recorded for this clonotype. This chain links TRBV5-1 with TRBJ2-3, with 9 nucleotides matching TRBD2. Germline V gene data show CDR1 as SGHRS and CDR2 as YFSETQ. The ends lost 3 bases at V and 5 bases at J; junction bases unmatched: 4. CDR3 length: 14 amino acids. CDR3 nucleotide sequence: TGCGCCAGCAGCTCATCAGCGGGAGGAGATACGCAGTATTTT. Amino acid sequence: CASSSSAGGDTQYF.

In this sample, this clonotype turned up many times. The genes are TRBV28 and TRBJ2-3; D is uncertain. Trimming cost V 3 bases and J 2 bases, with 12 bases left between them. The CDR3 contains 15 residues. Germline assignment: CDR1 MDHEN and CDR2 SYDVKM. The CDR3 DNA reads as TGTGCCAGCAGTTTCACGGACGGATCCACAGATACGCAGTATTTT. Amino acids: CASSFTDGSTDTQYF.

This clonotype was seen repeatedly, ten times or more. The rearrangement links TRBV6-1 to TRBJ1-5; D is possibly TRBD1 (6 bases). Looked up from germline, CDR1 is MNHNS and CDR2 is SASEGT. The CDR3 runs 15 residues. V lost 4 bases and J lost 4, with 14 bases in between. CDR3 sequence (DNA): TGTGCCAGCAGTGCTACAGGGCCATTGAATCAGCCCCAGCATTTT. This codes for CASSATGPLNQPQHF.

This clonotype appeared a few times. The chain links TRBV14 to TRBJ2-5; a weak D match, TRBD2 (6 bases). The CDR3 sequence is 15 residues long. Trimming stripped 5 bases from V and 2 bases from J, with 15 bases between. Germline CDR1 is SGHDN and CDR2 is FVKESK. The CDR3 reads CASSTRLGGQETQYF. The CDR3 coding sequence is TGTGCCAGCAGCACCCGTCTGGGGGGACAAGAGACCCAGTACTTC.

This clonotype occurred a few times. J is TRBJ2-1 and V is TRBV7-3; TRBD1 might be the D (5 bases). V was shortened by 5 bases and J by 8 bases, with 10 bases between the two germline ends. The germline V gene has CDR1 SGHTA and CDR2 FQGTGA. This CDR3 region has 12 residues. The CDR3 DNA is TGTGCCAGCAGCCCTACCAGGGATGAGCAGTTCTTC. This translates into CASSPTRDEQFF.

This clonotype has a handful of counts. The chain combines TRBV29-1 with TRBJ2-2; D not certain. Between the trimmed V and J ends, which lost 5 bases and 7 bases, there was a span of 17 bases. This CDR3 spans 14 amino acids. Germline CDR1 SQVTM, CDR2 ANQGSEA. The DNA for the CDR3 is TGCAGCGTTACTCTTGGGGATGGGATCGGGGAGCTGTTTTTT. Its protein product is CSVTLGDGIGELFF.

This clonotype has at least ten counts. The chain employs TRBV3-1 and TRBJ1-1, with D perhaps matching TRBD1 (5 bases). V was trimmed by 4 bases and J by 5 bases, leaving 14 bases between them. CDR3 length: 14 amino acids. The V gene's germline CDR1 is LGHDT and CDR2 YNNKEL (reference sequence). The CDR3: CASSRDWGSTEAFF. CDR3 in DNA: TGTGCCAGCAGCCGAGACTGGGGGAGTACTGAAGCTTTCTTT.

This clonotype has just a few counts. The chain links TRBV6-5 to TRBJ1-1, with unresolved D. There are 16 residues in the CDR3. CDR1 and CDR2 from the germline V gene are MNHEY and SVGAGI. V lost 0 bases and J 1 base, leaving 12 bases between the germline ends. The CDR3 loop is CASSYSTRRTNTEAFF. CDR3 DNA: TGTGCCAGCAGTTACTCTACCCGGAGAACGAACACTGAAGCTTTCTTT.

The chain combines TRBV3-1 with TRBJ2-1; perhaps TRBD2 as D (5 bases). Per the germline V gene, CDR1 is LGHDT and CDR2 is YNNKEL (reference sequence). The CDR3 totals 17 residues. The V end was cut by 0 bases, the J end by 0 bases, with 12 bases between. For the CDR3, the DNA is TGTGCCAGCAGCCAAGATCCTGTAGCGCCCTCCTACAATGAGCAGTTCTTC. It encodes CASSQDPVAPSYNEQFF.

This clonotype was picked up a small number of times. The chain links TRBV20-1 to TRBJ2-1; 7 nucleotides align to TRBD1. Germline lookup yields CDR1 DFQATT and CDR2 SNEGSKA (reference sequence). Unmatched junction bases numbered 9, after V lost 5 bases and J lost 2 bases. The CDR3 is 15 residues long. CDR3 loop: CSAGPGTATYNEQFF. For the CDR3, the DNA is TGCAGTGCTGGACCCGGGACAGCAACCTACAATGAGCAGTTCTTC.

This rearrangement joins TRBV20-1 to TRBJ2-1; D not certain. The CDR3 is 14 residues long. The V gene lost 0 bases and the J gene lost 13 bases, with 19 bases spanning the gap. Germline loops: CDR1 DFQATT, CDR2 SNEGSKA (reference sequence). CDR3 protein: CSARDGGGGPSQFF. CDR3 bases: TGCAGTGCTAGAGATGGTGGCGGCGGACCCAGTCAGTTCTTC.

The CDR3 sequence: CASSTDRGWYGYTF. In DNA form, the CDR3 reads TGTGCCAGCAGCACGGACAGGGGATGGTATGGCTACACCTTC. The chain combines TRBV7-9 with TRBJ1-2; 9 bases are a match to TRBD1. The CDR3 extends over 14 amino acids. Germline CDR1 is SEHNR and CDR2 is FQNEAQ (reference sequence). Germline trimming cut 5 bases from V and 5 bases from J; bases unmatched to any gene: 6.